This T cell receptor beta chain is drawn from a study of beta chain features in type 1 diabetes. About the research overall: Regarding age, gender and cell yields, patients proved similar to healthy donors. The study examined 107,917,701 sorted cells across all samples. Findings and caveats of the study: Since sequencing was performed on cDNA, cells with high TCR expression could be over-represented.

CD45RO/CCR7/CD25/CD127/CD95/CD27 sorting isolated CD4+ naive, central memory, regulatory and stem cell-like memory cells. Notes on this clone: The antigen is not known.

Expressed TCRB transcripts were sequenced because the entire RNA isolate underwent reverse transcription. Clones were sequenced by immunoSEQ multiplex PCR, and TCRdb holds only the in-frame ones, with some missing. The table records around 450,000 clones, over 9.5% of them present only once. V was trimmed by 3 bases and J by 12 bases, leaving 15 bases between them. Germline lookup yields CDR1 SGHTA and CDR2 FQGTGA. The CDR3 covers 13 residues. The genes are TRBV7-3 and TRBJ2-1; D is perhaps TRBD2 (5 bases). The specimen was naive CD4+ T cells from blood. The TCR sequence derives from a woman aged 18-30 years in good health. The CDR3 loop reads CASSFGRASGQFF. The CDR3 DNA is TGTGCCAGCAGCTTCGGGCGGGCATCGGGGCAGTTCTTC.